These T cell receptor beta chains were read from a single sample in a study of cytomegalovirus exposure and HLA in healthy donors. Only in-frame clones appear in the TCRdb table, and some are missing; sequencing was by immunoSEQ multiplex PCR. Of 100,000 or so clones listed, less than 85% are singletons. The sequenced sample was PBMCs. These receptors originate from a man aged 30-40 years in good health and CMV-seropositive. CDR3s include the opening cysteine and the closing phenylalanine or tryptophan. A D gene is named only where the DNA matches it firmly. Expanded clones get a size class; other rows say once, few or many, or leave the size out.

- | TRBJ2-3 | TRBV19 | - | CASSIDRDLGTDTQYF | TGTGCCAGTAGTATAGATCGGGATCTGGGAACAGATACGCAGTATTTT
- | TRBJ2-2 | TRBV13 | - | CASSYRQTVGTGELFF | TGTGCCAGCAGTTATAGACAGACCGTTGGCACCGGGGAGCTGTTTTTT
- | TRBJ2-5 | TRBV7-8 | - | CASSSERAQYF | TGTGCCAGCAGCTCCGAACGGGCCCAGTACTTC
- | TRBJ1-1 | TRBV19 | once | CASTDRRGTEAFF | TGTGCCAGTACTGACCGCAGGGGCACTGAAGCTTTCTTT
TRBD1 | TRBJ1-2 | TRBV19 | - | CASPLRTGDYGYTF | TGTGCCAGTCCCCTTAGGACAGGGGACTATGGCTACACCTTC
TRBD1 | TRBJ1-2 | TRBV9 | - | CASSARTGPKGYGYTF | TGTGCCAGCAGCGCGAGGACAGGACCCAAGGGCTATGGCTACACCTTC
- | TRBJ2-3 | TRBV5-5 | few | CASSLNQGSTDTQYF | TGTGCCAGCAGCTTGAATCAGGGTAGCACAGATACGCAGTATTTT
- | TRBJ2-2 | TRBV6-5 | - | CASSYRGGTGELFF | TGTGCCAGCAGTTACAGGGGTGGGACCGGGGAGCTGTTTTTT
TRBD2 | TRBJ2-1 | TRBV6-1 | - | CASSETSGGSSYNEQFF | TGTGCCAGCAGCGAAACTAGCGGGGGTAGCTCCTACAATGAGCAGTTCTTC
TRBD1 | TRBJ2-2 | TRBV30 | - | CAWTRDRLGRSTGELFF | TGTGCCTGGACCAGGGACAGGTTGGGACGAAGCACCGGGGAGCTGTTTTTT
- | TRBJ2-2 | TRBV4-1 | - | CASSQDGWRDTGELFF | TGCGCCAGCAGCCAAGACGGGTGGAGGGACACCGGGGAGCTGTTTTTT
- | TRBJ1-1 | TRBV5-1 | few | CASSRSAASGSEAFF | TGCGCCAGCAGTCGCTCAGCCGCGTCGGGGTCTGAAGCTTTCTTT
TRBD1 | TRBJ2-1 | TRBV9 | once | CASSVGQGEINEQFF | TGTGCCAGCAGCGTAGGACAGGGGGAGATCAATGAGCAGTTCTTC
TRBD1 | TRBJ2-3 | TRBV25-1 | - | CASSDPRDRGPDTQYF | TGTGCCAGCAGTGATCCCCGGGACAGGGGCCCAGATACGCAGTATTTT
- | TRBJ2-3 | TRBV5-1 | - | CASSLEVRGSTDTQYF | TGCGCCAGCAGCTTGGAGGTGCGGGGTAGCACAGATACGCAGTATTTT
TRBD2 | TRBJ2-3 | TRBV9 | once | CASSERGLSDTQYF | TGTGCCAGCAGCGAGCGGGGGCTTTCAGATACGCAGTATTTT
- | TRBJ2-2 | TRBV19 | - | CASLSGENTGELFF | TGTGCCAGCCTTAGCGGAGAGAACACCGGGGAGCTGTTTTTT
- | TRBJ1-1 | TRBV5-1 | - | CASSVTAKNTEAFF | TGCGCCAGCAGCGTGACAGCGAAGAACACTGAAGCTTTCTTT
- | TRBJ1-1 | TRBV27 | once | CASSLLSGMNTEAFF | TGTGCCAGCAGTTTACTGTCAGGGATGAACACTGAAGCTTTCTTT
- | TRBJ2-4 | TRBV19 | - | CASSRGQPAKNIQYF | TGTGCCAGTAGTAGAGGACAGCCCGCAAAAAACATTCAGTACTTC
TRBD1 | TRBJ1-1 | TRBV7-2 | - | CASSSGPGGTEAFF | TGTGCCAGCAGCTCAGGTCCAGGGGGAACTGAAGCTTTCTTT
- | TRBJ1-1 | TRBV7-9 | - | CASSFRGGGEAFF | TGTGCCAGCAGCTTTAGGGGAGGTGGTGAAGCTTTCTTT
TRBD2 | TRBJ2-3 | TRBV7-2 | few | CASKGAGGLLNTQYF | TGTGCCAGCAAGGGAGCGGGGGGCCTGTTAAATACGCAGTATTTT
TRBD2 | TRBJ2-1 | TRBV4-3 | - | CASSQDGAGGPLNEQFF | TGCGCCAGCAGCCAAGACGGAGCGGGAGGGCCTTTGAATGAGCAGTTCTTC
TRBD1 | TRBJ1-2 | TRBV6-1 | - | CASSRQGGGYTF | TGTGCCAGTTCCCGACAGGGCGGTGGCTACACCTTC
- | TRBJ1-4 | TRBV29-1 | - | CSVEVYDSSNEKLFF | TGCAGCGTTGAAGTTTATGACAGTTCTAATGAAAAACTGTTTTTT
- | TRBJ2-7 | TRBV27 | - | CASSLGRVYEQYF | TGTGCCAGCAGTTTGGGCAGAGTCTACGAGCAGTACTTC
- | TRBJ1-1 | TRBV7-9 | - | CASSHRGGSMNTEAFF | TGTGCCAGCAGCCACCGCGGGGGCTCCATGAACACTGAAGCTTTCTTT
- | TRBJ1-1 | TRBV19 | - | CASSRGLPTTEAFF | TGTGCCAGTAGTAGGGGACTGCCGACAACTGAAGCTTTCTTT